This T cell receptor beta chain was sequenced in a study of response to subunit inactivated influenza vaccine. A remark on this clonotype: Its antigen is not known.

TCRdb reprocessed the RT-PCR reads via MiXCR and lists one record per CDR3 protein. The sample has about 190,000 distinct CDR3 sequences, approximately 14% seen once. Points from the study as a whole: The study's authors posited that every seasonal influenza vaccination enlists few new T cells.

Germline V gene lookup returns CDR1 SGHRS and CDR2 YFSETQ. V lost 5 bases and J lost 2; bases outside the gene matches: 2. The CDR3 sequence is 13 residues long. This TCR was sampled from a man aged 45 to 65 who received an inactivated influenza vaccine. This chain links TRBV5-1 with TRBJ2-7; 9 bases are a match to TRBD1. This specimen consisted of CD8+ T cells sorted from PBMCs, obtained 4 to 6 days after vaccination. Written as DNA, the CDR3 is TGCGCCAGCAGGGGACAGGGTGCCTACGAGCAGTACTTC. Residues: CASRGQGAYEQYF.